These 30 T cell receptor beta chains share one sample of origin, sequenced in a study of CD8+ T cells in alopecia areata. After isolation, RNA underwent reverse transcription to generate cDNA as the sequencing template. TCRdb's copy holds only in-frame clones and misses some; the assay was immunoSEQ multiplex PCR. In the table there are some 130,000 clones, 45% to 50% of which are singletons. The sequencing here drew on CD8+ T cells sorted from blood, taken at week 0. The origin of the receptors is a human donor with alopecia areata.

CDR3 region: CASSLDTSTDTQYF. DNA of the CDR3: TGTGCCAGCAGTTTGGATACCAGCACAGATACGCAGTATTTT. The genes are TRBV27 and TRBJ2-3; D is undetermined. V was trimmed by 3 bases and J by 0 bases, leaving 7 bases between them. Germline loops: CDR1 MNHEY, CDR2 SMNVEV (reference sequence). This CDR3 is 14 amino acids long.

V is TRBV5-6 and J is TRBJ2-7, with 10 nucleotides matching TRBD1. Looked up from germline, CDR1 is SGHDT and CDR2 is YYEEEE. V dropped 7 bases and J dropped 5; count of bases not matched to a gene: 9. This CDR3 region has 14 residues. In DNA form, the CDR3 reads TGTGCCAGCTGTTTCGACAGGGGGCTCCACGAGCAGTACTTC. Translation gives CASCFDRGLHEQYF.

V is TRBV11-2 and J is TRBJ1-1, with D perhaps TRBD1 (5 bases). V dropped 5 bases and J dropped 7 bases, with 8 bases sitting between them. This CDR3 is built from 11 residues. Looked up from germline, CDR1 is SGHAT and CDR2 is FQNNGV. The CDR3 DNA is TGTGCCAGCAGCCAGGGTAGTGAAGCTTTCTTT. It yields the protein CASSQGSEAFF.

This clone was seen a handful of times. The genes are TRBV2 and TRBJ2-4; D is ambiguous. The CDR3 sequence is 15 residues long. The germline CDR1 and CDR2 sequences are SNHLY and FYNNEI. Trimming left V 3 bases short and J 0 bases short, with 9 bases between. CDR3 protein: CASSDTRLAKNIQYF. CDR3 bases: TGTGCCAGCAGTGATACAAGACTAGCCAAAAACATTCAGTACTTC. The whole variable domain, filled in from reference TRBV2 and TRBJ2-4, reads EPEVTQTPSHQVTQMGQEVILRCVPISNHLYFYWYRQILGQKVEFLVSFYNNEISEKSEIFDDQFSVERPDGSNFTLKIRSTKLEDSAMYFCASSDTRLAKNIQYFGAGTRLSVL.

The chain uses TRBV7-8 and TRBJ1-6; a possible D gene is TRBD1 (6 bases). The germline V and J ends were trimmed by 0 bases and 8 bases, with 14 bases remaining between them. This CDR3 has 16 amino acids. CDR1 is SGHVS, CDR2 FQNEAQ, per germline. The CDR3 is CASSLADRPAYSPLHF. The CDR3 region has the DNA TGTGCCAGCAGCTTAGCTGACAGGCCAGCTTATTCACCCCTCCACTTT.

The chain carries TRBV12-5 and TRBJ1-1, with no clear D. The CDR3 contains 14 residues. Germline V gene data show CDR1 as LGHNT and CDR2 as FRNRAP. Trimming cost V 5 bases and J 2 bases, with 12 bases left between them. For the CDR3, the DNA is TGTGCTAGTGGTCCTCCCTGGCTTAACACTGAAGCTTTCTTT. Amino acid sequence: CASGPPWLNTEAFF. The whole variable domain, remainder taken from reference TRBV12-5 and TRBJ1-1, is DARVTQTPRHKVTEMGQEVTMRCQPILGHNTVFWYRQTMMQGLELLAYFRNRAPLDDSGMPKDRFSAEMPDATLATLKIQPSEPRDSAVYFCASGPPWLNTEAFFGQGTRLTVV.

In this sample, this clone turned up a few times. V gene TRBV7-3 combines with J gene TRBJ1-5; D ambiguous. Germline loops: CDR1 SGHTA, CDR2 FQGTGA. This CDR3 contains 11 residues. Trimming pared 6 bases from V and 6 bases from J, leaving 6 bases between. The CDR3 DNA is TGTGCCAGCAGTCTGGGTCAGCCCCAGCATTTT. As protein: CASSLGQPQHF.

For the CDR3, the DNA is TGTGCCTGGAGCGAGACTAGCGGCTTTACAGATACGCAGTATTTT. Translated: CAWSETSGFTDTQYF. This chain links TRBV30 with TRBJ2-3; the match to TRBD2 covers 9 bases. The CDR3 runs 15 residues. Trimming removed 3 bases from V and 3 bases from J; junction bases left unmatched: 7. Per germline, CDR1 GTSNPN and CDR2 SVGIG (reference sequence).

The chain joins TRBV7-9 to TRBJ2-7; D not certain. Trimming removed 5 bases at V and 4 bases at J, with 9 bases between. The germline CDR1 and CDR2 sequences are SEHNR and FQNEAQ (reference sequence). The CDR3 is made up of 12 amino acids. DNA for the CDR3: TGTGCCAGCAGCCCCGGGTGGTACGAGCAGTACTTC. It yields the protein CASSPGWYEQYF.

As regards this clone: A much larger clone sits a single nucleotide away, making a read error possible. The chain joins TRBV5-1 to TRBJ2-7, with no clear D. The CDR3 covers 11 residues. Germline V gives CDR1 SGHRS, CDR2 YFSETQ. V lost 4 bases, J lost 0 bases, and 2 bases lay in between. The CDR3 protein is CASSDSYEQYF. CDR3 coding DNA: TGCGCCAGCAGCGACTCCTACGAGCAGTACTTC.

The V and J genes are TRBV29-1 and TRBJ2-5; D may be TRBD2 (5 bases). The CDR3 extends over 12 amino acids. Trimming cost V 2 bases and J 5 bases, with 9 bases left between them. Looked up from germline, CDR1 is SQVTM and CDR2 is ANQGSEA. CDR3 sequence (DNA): TGCAGCGTTGAATACTTAGCGGAGACCCAGTACTTC. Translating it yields CSVEYLAETQYF.

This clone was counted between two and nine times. CDR3 residues: CASSMGQEGYNEQFF. CDR3 bases: TGTGCCAGCAGTATGGGACAGGAGGGATACAATGAGCAGTTCTTC. The J gene is TRBJ2-1, the V gene TRBV27, with 8 positions matching TRBD1. This CDR3 region has 15 residues. CDR1 is MNHEY, CDR2 SMNVEV, per germline (reference sequence). The ends lost 5 bases at V and 4 bases at J; junction bases unmatched: 7.

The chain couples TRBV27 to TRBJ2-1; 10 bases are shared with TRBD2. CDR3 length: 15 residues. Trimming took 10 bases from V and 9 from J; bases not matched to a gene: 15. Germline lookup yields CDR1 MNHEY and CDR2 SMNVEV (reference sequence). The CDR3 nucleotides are TGTGCCACCGGATTCCTAAGCGGGGGGGTCACTGAGCAGTTCTTC. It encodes CATGFLSGGVTEQFF.

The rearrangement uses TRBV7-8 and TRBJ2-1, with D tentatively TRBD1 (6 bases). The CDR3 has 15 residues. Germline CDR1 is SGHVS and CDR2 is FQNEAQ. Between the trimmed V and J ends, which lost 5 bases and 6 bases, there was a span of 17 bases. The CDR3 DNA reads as TGTGCCAGCAGCCTACCTGCCAGGGGTTTCAATGAGCAGTTCTTC. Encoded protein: CASSLPARGFNEQFF.

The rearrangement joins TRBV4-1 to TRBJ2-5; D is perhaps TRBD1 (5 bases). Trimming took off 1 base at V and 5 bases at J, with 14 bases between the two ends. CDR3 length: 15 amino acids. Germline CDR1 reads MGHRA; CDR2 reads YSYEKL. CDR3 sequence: CASSQAVGADETQYF. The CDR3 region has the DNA TGCGCCAGCAGCCAAGCGGTAGGGGCGGACGAGACCCAGTACTTC.

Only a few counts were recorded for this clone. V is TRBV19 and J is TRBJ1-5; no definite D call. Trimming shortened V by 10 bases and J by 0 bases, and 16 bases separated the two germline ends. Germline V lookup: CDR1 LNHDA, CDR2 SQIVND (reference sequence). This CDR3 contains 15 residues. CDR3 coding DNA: TGTGCCACCGGCCCCGGGGAGGATAGCAATCAGCCCCAGCATTTT. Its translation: CATGPGEDSNQPQHF.

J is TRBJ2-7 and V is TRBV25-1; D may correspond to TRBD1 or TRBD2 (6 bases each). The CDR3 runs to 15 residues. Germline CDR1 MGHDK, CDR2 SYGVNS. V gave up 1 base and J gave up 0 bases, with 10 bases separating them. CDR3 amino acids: CASSEWGDNSYEQYF. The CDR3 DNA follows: TGTGCCAGCAGTGAATGGGGGGACAACTCCTACGAGCAGTACTTC.

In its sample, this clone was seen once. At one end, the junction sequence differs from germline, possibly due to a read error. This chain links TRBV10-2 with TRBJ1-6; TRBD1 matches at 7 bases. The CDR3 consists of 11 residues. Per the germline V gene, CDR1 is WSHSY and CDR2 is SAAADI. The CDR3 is CASSESGQPIF. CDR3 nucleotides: TGCGCCAGCAGTGAGTCGGGACAGCCGATCTTT.

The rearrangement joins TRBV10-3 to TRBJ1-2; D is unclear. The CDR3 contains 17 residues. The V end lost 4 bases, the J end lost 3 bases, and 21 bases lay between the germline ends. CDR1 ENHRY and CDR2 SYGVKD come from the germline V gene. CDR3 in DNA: TGTGCCATCAGTGGAGAAAGTCAGAAGACTTATGACTATGGCTACACCTTC. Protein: CAISGESQKTYDYGYTF.

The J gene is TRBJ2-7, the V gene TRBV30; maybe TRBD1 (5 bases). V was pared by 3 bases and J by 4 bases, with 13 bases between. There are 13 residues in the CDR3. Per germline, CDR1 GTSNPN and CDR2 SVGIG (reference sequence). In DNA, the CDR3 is TGTGCCTGGAGCCTCACAGGAGAATACGAGCAGTACTTC. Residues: CAWSLTGEYEQYF.

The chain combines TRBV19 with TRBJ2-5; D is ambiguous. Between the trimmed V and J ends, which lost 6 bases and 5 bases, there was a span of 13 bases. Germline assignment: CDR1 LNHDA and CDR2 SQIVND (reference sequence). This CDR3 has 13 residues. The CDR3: CASSDWMDETQYF. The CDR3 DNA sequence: TGTGCCAGTAGCGACTGGATGGACGAGACCCAGTACTTC.

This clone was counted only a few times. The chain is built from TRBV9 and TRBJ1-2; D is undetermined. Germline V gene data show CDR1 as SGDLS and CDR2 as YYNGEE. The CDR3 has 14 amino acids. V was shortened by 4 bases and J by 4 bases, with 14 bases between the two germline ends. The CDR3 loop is CASSPEGSGYGYTF. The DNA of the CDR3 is TGTGCCAGCAGCCCAGAAGGGTCTGGCTATGGCTACACCTTC. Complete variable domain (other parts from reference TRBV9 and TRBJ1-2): DSGVTQTPKHLITATGQRVTLRCSPRSGDLSVYWYQQSLDQGLQFLIQYYNGEERAKGNILERFSAQQFPDLHSELNLSSLELGDSALYFCASSPEGSGYGYTFGSGTRLTVV.

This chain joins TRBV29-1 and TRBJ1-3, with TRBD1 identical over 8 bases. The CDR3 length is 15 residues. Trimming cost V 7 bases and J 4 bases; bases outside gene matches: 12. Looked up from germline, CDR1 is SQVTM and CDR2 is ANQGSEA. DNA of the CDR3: TGCAGCGGGCCGGGACAGGCATCCGAAGGAAACACCATATATTTT. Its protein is CSGPGQASEGNTIYF.

The CDR3 sequence: CATSRDRSPDETQYF. CDR3 DNA sequence: TGTGCCACCAGCAGAGATCGAAGTCCAGACGAGACCCAGTACTTC. The V call is TRBV15, the J call TRBJ2-5; D remains ambiguous. V shed 0 bases and J shed 5 bases, with 13 bases lying between them. Germline V CDR1 and CDR2: LNHNV, YYDKDF (reference sequence). The CDR3 totals 15 residues.

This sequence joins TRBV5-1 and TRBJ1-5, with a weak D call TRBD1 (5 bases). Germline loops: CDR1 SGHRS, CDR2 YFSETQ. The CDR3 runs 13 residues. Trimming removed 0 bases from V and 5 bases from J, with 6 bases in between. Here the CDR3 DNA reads TGCGCCAGCAGCTTGGGAGGGGATCAGCCCCAGCATTTT. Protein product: CASSLGGDQPQHF.

CDR3 bases: TGTGCCAGCAGCTGGACCGACAGTGGCTACACCTTC. Its translation: CASSWTDSGYTF. The chain is built from TRBV13 and TRBJ1-2, with a possible D match to TRBD1 (5 bases). There are 12 residues in the CDR3. Germline values: CDR1 PRHDT, CDR2 FYEKMQ (reference sequence). Trimming stripped 4 bases from V and 7 bases from J, with 10 bases between.

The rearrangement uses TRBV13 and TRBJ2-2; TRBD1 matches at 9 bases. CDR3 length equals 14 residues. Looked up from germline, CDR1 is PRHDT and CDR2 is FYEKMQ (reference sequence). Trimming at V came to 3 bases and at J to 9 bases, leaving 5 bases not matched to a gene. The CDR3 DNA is TGTGCCAGCAGCTTCGGGACAGGGTATCGGGAGCTGTTTTTT. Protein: CASSFGTGYRELFF.

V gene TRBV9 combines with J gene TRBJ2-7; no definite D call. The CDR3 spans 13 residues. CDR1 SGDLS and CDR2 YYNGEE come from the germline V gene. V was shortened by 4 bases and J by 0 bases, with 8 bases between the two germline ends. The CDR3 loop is CASSPPSSYEQYF. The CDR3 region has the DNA TGTGCCAGCAGCCCCCCGAGCTCCTACGAGCAGTACTTC.

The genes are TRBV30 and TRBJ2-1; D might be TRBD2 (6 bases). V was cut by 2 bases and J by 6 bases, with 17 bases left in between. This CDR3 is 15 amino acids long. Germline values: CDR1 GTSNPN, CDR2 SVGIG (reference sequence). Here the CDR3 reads CAWSIAASETNEQFF. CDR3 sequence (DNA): TGTGCCTGGAGTATCGCGGCTAGCGAGACCAATGAGCAGTTCTTC.

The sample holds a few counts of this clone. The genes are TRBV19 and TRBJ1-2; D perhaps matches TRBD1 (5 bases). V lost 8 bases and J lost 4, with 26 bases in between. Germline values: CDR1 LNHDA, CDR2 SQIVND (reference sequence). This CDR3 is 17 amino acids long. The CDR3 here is CASSTTSWGGESYGYTF. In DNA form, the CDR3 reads TGTGCCAGTTCGACCACCAGCTGGGGAGGGGAAAGCTATGGCTACACCTTC.